This entry lists 17 T cell receptor beta chains sequenced from one sample in a study of regulatory T cells in long-lasting Graves disease. Libraries of TCR beta came from iRepertoire HTBI primers plus Arm-PCR of CDR3 regions. TCRdb re-derived calls from the multiplex PCR reads in MiXCR, one entry per CDR3 protein. This sample has 600,000 to 800,000 distinct CDR3 sequences; around 30% occur once, and the top ten carry under 50%. Time point indicated: persistent/refractory GD, antithyroid drugs over 5 years with positive TRAb. PBMCs provided the RNA from which the TCR library was made. The source was peripheral blood mononuclear cells (PBMCs), collected when the disease was refractory, from a patient treated with antithyroid drugs. These receptors were collected from a female donor with Graves disease.

The rearrangement links TRBV18 to TRBJ1-2, with D maybe TRBD1 (5 bases). The germline V gene encodes CDR1 KGHSH and CDR2 LQKENI. V was pared by 4 bases and J by 6 bases, with 15 bases between. The CDR3 runs 14 residues. Here the CDR3 DNA reads TGTGCCAGCTCACGCGCTGGAGGGGCGGATGGCTACACCTTC. This encodes CASSRAGGADGYTF.

The chain is built from TRBV4-1 and TRBJ1-1; the match to TRBD1 covers 10 bases. CDR3 length equals 14 residues. Germline values: CDR1 MGHRA, CDR2 YSYEKL. Unmatched junction bases numbered 3, after V lost 5 bases and J lost 3 bases. The CDR3 DNA sequence: TGCGCCAGCAGCGAAGGACAGGGGGACACTGAAGCTTTCTTT. It encodes CASSEGQGDTEAFF.

The rearrangement links TRBV3-1 to TRBJ1-2, with D unclear. Trimming removed 4 bases at V and 4 bases at J, with 10 bases between. From germline, CDR1 is LGHDT and CDR2 YNNKEL (reference sequence). The CDR3 runs to 13 residues. CDR3 bases: TGTGCCAGCAGCCCCACTACTCCCTATGGCTACACCTTC. It yields the protein CASSPTTPYGYTF.

This rearrangement joins TRBV5-1 to TRBJ2-6, with TRBD1 identical over 8 bases. With V trimmed by 3 bases and J by 0 bases, 8 bases remained unmatched. The CDR3 totals 18 residues. Germline V gene data show CDR1 as SGHRS and CDR2 as YFSETQ. CDR3 sequence reads: CASSSGTGPNSGANVLTF. The CDR3 nucleotides are TGCGCCAGCAGCTCCGGGACAGGCCCCAACTCTGGGGCCAACGTCCTGACTTTC.

The rearrangement uses TRBV28 and TRBJ2-1; the D gene is possibly TRBD2 (5 bases). This CDR3 comprises 15 residues. Germline lookup yields CDR1 MDHEN and CDR2 SYDVKM. The germline V and J ends were trimmed by 3 bases and 3 bases, with 12 bases remaining between them. The CDR3 loop reads CASSFLRGYYNEQFF. CDR3 nucleotide sequence: TGTGCCAGCAGTTTTCTGCGAGGGTACTACAATGAGCAGTTCTTC.

This clonotype was picked up a small number of times. The rearrangement links TRBV13 to TRBJ2-2; 7 bases are shared with TRBD1. V lost 5 bases, J lost 2 bases, and 8 bases stayed unmatched. Germline assignment: CDR1 PRHDT and CDR2 FYEKMQ (reference sequence). There are 16 residues in the CDR3. The CDR3 region is CASSPRDSPNTGELFF. The CDR3 DNA reads TGTGCCAGCAGCCCCCGGGACAGCCCTAACACCGGGGAGCTGTTTTTT.

The V and J genes are TRBV5-6 and TRBJ2-2; TRBD2 matches 8 bases. Germline CDR1 SGHDT, CDR2 YYEEEE. With V trimmed by 2 bases and J by 0 bases, 9 bases remained unmatched. This CDR3 is built from 18 residues. The CDR3 here is CASSLGVIAGTNTGELFF. CDR3 nucleotides: TGTGCCAGCAGCTTAGGGGTGATAGCGGGGACGAACACCGGGGAGCTGTTTTTT.

The chain is built from TRBV5-1 and TRBJ1-5, with D tentatively TRBD1 (6 bases). This CDR3 contains 15 residues. The ends were cut back, 4 bases at V and 4 bases at J, with 15 bases in the middle. Germline V lookup: CDR1 SGHRS, CDR2 YFSETQ. The CDR3 DNA reads as TGCGCCAGCAGCGACAAGGGGGGCCCGAATCAGCCCCAGCATTTT. It codes for CASSDKGGPNQPQHF.

The chain links TRBV3-1 to TRBJ2-2, with 10 bases that match TRBD2. V dropped 2 bases and J dropped 0; count of bases not matched to a gene: 6. The CDR3 is made up of 18 amino acids. Germline V gives CDR1 LGHDT, CDR2 YNNKEL (reference sequence). The CDR3 is CASSQFGGLAPNTGELFF. In DNA, the CDR3 is TGTGCCAGCAGCCAATTCGGGGGACTAGCGCCGAACACCGGGGAGCTGTTTTTT. Supplemented by reference TRBV3-1 and TRBJ2-2, the full variable domain reads DTAVSQTPKYLVTQMGNDKSIKCEQNLGHDTMYWYKQDSKKFLKIMFSYNNKELIINETVPNRFSPKSPDKAHLNLHINSLELGDSAVYFCASSQFGGLAPNTGELFFGEGSRLTVL.

This chain's CDR3 is CASSSWGTGQPHGYTF. The CDR3 nucleotides are TGTGCCAGCAGTTCGTGGGGGACAGGGCAACCTCATGGCTACACCTTC. The gene calls are TRBV27 and TRBJ1-2, with 9 bases fitting TRBD1. J was trimmed by 6 bases and V by 4 bases; bases with no gene match: 12. Germline V lookup: CDR1 MNHEY, CDR2 SMNVEV (reference sequence). The CDR3 loop spans 16 amino acids.

This chain uses TRBV6-1 with TRBJ1-4; no firm D call. The CDR3 has 15 residues. Looked up from germline, CDR1 is MNHNS and CDR2 is SASEGT. V was clipped by 6 bases and J by 4 bases, with 15 bases between them. The DNA of the CDR3 is TGTGCCAGCAGACAGTGGGCCTCGGATAATGAAAAACTGTTTTTT. It encodes CASRQWASDNEKLFF.

The CDR3 loop reads CSARASPNTGELFF. CDR3 in DNA: TGCAGTGCTAGAGCCAGCCCTAACACCGGGGAGCTGTTTTTT. The gene calls are TRBV20-1 and TRBJ2-2; no reliable D call. This CDR3 comprises 14 residues. CDR1 is DFQATT and CDR2 is SNEGSKA in the germline V gene (reference sequence). Trimming pared 1 base from V and 2 bases from J, leaving 8 bases between.

The chain couples TRBV10-3 to TRBJ1-5; 8 positions agree with TRBD1. The J segment lost 0 bases and the V segment lost 3 bases, leaving 4 bases of the junction unmatched. The CDR3 runs 16 residues. Germline CDR1 reads ENHRY; CDR2 reads SYGVKD. CDR3 in DNA: TGTGCCATCAGTGACAGGACAGGGAGTAGCAATCAGCCCCAGCATTTT. Protein product: CAISDRTGSSNQPQHF.

This clonotype was seen repeatedly, ten times or more. The chain links TRBV11-3 to TRBJ2-5; D possibly matches TRBD1 or TRBD2 (5 bases each). Trimming removed 5 bases at V and 2 bases at J, with 12 bases between. Germline CDR1 SGHNT, CDR2 YENEEA. This CDR3 is built from 14 residues. In DNA form, the CDR3 reads TGTGCCAGCAGCGCCCGGGACGGACAAGAGACCCAGTACTTC. Amino acids: CASSARDGQETQYF.

In this sample, this clonotype turned up a few times. The chain uses TRBV10-3 and TRBJ2-1; D unclear. The CDR3 has 15 amino acids. From germline, CDR1 is ENHRY and CDR2 SYGVKD. The germline V and J ends were trimmed by 0 bases and 1 base, with 7 bases remaining between them. The CDR3, as DNA: TGTGCCATCAGTGAGTCCCAGTCTTCCTACAATGAGCAGTTCTTC. This translates into CAISESQSSYNEQFF.

This clonotype has more than one count but fewer than ten. The genes are TRBV3-1 and TRBJ1-1; D unresolved. The CDR3 has 13 amino acids. In germline, CDR1 is LGHDT, CDR2 YNNKEL (reference sequence). The V end was cut by 1 base, the J end by 3 bases, with 6 bases between. The CDR3 nucleotides are TGTGCCAGCAGCCAAGGGATTTACACTGAAGCTTTCTTT. Its protein is CASSQGIYTEAFF.

This clonotype occurred a few times. V gene TRBV20-1 combines with J gene TRBJ1-1; possible D gene TRBD1, 6 bases. The ends were cut back, 0 bases at V and 7 bases at J, with 18 bases in the middle. The length of the CDR3 is 15 residues. Germline V gene data show CDR1 as DFQATT and CDR2 as SNEGSKA (reference sequence). CDR3 DNA: TGCAGTGCTAGAGATCAGAGGCAGGGGTTGGGTGAAGCTTTCTTT. It encodes CSARDQRQGLGEAFF.